These 26 T cell receptor beta chains were sequenced from one sample in a study of cytomegalovirus exposure and HLA in healthy donors (dated by TCRdb to the late 2010s). Library construction relied on the immunoSEQ multiplex PCR assay. For the multiplex PCR, a mixture combining 60 forward primers for TCR Vbeta segments and 13 reverse primers for TCR Jbeta segments was used. In its TCRdb copy, this immuneACCESS table keeps in-frame sequences only and misses some clones. Where compared with another copy, unresolved V genes explain less than half of these, and the others have no known cause. The sample table records 40,000 to 55,000 clones; 60% to 75% of these occur just once. The top ten hold 7% to 10% of the sample. Material for sequencing was PBMCs. The receptor set was obtained from a woman between 50 and 59 years old in good health and CMV-seronegative.

The CDR3 DNA sequence: TGTGCCAGCAGCTTAGGAGGGATAGGCTATGGCTACACCTTC. This codes for CASSLGGIGYGYTF. The chain joins TRBV7-2 to TRBJ1-2; D gene unclear. There are 14 residues in the CDR3. V was shortened by 1 base and J by 4 bases, with 10 bases between the two germline ends. Germline values: CDR1 SGHTA, CDR2 FQGNSA.

The chain combines TRBV7-9 with TRBJ1-4; 9 positions agree with TRBD1. The CDR3 is 14 residues long. The germline CDR1 and CDR2 sequences are SEHNR and FQNEAQ (reference sequence). J was trimmed by 8 bases and V by 5 bases; bases with no gene match: 6. DNA of the CDR3: TGTGCCAGCAGCGCGGGACAGGGTGGCGAAAAACTGTTTTTT. Translating gives CASSAGQGGEKLFF.

V and J are TRBV11-2 and TRBJ2-7, with 7 bases fitting TRBD2. Trimming cost V 4 bases and J 6 bases; bases outside gene matches: 9. Germline CDR1 SGHAT, CDR2 FQNNGV. The CDR3 has 14 amino acids. CDR3 DNA sequence: TGTGCCAGCAGCTCTCGGACTAGGGTGGGCGAGCAGTACTTC. Protein product: CASSSRTRVGEQYF.

This chain joins TRBV28 and TRBJ2-1; TRBD2 matches at 11 bases. In germline, CDR1 is MDHEN, CDR2 SYDVKM. The CDR3 covers 19 residues. The junction had 12 bases not matched to a gene; V was cut back by 5 bases and J by 0 bases. CDR3 DNA sequence: TGTGCCAGCAGTCAACGACGTAAGGGGACTAGCGGCTCCTACAATGAGCAGTTCTTC. It codes for CASSQRRKGTSGSYNEQFF.

The chain couples TRBV11-2 to TRBJ2-3; 7 bases fit TRBD2. Germline V gives CDR1 SGHAT, CDR2 FQNNGV. The V segment lost 5 bases and the J segment 4 bases; nucleotides outside the gene matches: 6. This CDR3 has 14 amino acids. The DNA of the CDR3 is TGTGCCAGCAGCATGAAGCGGGGTGCAGATACGCAGTATTTT. This codes for CASSMKRGADTQYF.

The CDR3 DNA sequence: TGCGCCAGCAGCCCCTCTAGCGGGGGCTCGAGTTATCAGTACTTC. Encoded protein: CASSPSSGGSSYQYF. The chain uses TRBV5-1 and TRBJ2-7; 10 bases line up with TRBD2. The germline V gene encodes CDR1 SGHRS and CDR2 YFSETQ. The ends lost 4 bases at V and 10 bases at J; junction bases unmatched: 14. This CDR3 spans 15 amino acids.

V is TRBV5-6 and J is TRBJ1-1, with 7 bases that match TRBD1. The trim removed 4 bases at V and 7 bases at J, leaving 7 bases unmatched. Germline assignment: CDR1 SGHDT and CDR2 YYEEEE. This CDR3 is 13 amino acids long. The CDR3 nucleotides read TGTGCCAGCAGCCTCGGACAGGCTGGTGAAGCTTTCTTT. Translating it yields CASSLGQAGEAFF.

The V call is TRBV19, the J call TRBJ2-3, with a tentative D call TRBD1 (5 bases). Germline V lookup: CDR1 LNHDA, CDR2 SQIVND (reference sequence). The CDR3 is 15 amino acids. Trimming removed 4 bases from V and 5 bases from J, with 16 bases in between. The CDR3 sequence: CASSRSQGRRDTQYF. The CDR3, as DNA: TGTGCCAGTAGTAGATCCCAGGGAAGACGAGATACGCAGTATTTT. Filled out from reference TRBV19 and TRBJ2-3, the complete variable domain reads DGGITQSPKYLFRKEGQNVTLSCEQNLNHDAMYWYRQDPGQGLRLIYYSQIVNDFQKGDIAEGYSVSREKKESFPLTVTSAQKNPTAFYLCASSRSQGRRDTQYFGPGTRLTVL.

This chain joins TRBV7-2 and TRBJ2-1; weak D call: TRBD2 (7 bases). This CDR3 spans 16 amino acids. The V end lost 5 bases, the J end lost 4 bases, and 18 bases lay between the germline ends. Germline V gene sequence: CDR1 SGHTA, CDR2 FQGNSA. In DNA, the CDR3 is TGTGCCAGCAGCCCAGACCGGGGGGCTACTTACAATGAGCAGTTCTTC. As protein: CASSPDRGATYNEQFF.

The chain carries TRBV5-1 and TRBJ1-5, with TRBD1 as a possible D gene (6 bases). From germline, CDR1 is SGHRS and CDR2 YFSETQ. Between the trimmed V and J ends, which lost 1 base and 4 bases, there was a span of 6 bases. The CDR3 runs to 13 residues. The CDR3: CASSLTGNQPQHF. CDR3 bases: TGCGCCAGCAGCTTGACAGGGAATCAGCCCCAGCATTTT.

V is TRBV7-9 and J is TRBJ1-4, with D hard to call. This CDR3 contains 12 residues. V lost 1 base to trimming and J lost 8 bases, with 5 bases between them. Germline CDR1 SEHNR, CDR2 FQNEAQ (reference sequence). The DNA for the CDR3 is TGTGCCAGCAGCTTAGTAGCGGAAAAACTGTTTTTT. Translation gives CASSLVAEKLFF.

V is TRBV19 and J is TRBJ2-7; no definite D call. This CDR3 has 11 amino acids. Looked up from germline, CDR1 is LNHDA and CDR2 is SQIVND (reference sequence). With 10 bases removed from V and 1 base from J, the gap between germline ends came to 8 bases. In nucleotides, the CDR3 is TGTGCCACCGGGTCATCCTACGAGCAGTACTTC. It encodes CATGSSYEQYF.

This clone appeared a few times. V gene TRBV6-5 combines with J gene TRBJ2-2, with no clear D. The CDR3 has 13 amino acids. Germline CDR1 is MNHEY and CDR2 is SVGAGI. Trimming took off 6 bases at V and 0 bases at J, with 5 bases between the two ends. DNA of the CDR3: TGTGCCAGCAGGGCAGCGAACACCGGGGAGCTGTTTTTT. It is translated as CASRAANTGELFF.

CDR3 region: CASSQRDRGTGDQPQHF. The CDR3 DNA sequence: TGCGCCAGCAGCCAGCGGGACAGGGGAACGGGGGATCAGCCCCAGCATTTT. The chain recombines TRBV4-1 with TRBJ1-5, with 10 positions matching TRBD1. Losses at the gene ends were 3 bases for V and 5 bases for J; bases not matched to a gene: 10. The CDR3 length is 17 residues. Germline V gene lookup returns CDR1 MGHRA and CDR2 YSYEKL.

The gene calls are TRBV5-1 and TRBJ2-3, with TRBD2 matching 8 bases. The V segment lost 4 bases and the J segment 0 bases; nucleotides outside the gene matches: 4. Germline CDR1 SGHRS, CDR2 YFSETQ. The CDR3 covers 15 residues. The CDR3 nucleotides are TGCGCCAGCAGCATTAGCGGGGCTAGCACAGATACGCAGTATTTT. Translating it yields CASSISGASTDTQYF.

This chain links TRBV5-5 with TRBJ1-1; D is perhaps TRBD1 (6 bases). Germline loops: CDR1 SGHKS, CDR2 YYEKEE (reference sequence). This CDR3 contains 14 residues. The V end was cut by 1 base, the J end by 1 base, with 8 bases between. The CDR3 is CASSLRGQNTEAFF. CDR3 in DNA: TGTGCCAGCAGCTTGAGGGGACAGAACACTGAAGCTTTCTTT.

The chain couples TRBV4-3 to TRBJ2-5; a weak D match, TRBD2 (5 bases). Trimming removed 2 bases from V and 4 bases from J, with 14 bases in between. The CDR3 contains 15 residues. Per the germline V gene, CDR1 is LGHNA and CDR2 is YSLEER. CDR3 DNA: TGCGCCAGCAGCCAAAGCTCCGGGATTACAGAGACCCAGTACTTC. It is translated as CASSQSSGITETQYF.

This clone was observed a few times. This chain links TRBV9 with TRBJ2-1; 11 bases are a match to TRBD1. The CDR3 extends over 16 amino acids. V lost 4 bases, J lost 8 bases, and 11 bases stayed unmatched. Germline V gene data show CDR1 as SGDLS and CDR2 as YYNGEE. The CDR3 coding sequence is TGTGCCAGCAGCCCCGTGGGGGACAGGGGGTTATATGAGCAGTTCTTC. Translation: CASSPVGDRGLYEQFF.

This chain uses TRBV14 with TRBJ2-7; TRBD1 aligns across 7 bases. Losses at the gene ends were 4 bases for V and 4 bases for J; bases not matched to a gene: 1. The CDR3 covers 12 residues. Per the germline V gene, CDR1 is SGHDN and CDR2 is FVKESK. As DNA, the CDR3 is TGTGCCAGCAGCCCACAGGGGTACGAGCAGTACTTC. This sequence encodes CASSPQGYEQYF.

This clone was detected only a few times. V usage is TRBV5-1 and J usage is TRBJ1-1; possibly TRBD1 for D (5 bases). The V and J ends lost 5 bases and 8 bases respectively, with 13 bases between them. The CDR3 is made up of 12 amino acids. Germline V lookup: CDR1 SGHRS, CDR2 YFSETQ. The CDR3 region has the DNA TGCGCCAGCAGGGCAGGGAAATCCGAAGCTTTCTTT. Protein: CASRAGKSEAFF. The whole variable domain, remainder taken from reference TRBV5-1 and TRBJ1-1, is KAGVTQTPRYLIKTRGQQVTLSCSPISGHRSVSWYQQTPGQGLQFLFEYFSETQRNKGNFPGRFSGRQFSNSRSEMNVSTLELGDSALYLCASRAGKSEAFFGQGTRLTVV.

This rearrangement joins TRBV2 to TRBJ2-7; TRBD2 might be the D (6 bases). Germline CDR1 and CDR2: SNHLY and FYNNEI. This CDR3 is built from 12 residues. Trimming took off 7 bases at V and 1 base at J, with 8 bases between the two ends. CDR3 amino acids: CASKEGSYEQYF. In DNA, the CDR3 is TGTGCCAGCAAGGAGGGTTCCTACGAGCAGTACTTC.

This chain joins TRBV14 and TRBJ1-2; tentative D call: TRBD1 (6 bases). In germline, CDR1 is SGHDN, CDR2 FVKESK. Trimming stripped 3 bases from V and 3 bases from J, with 14 bases between. CDR3 length: 15 residues. This chain's CDR3 is CASSQDQTGYYGYTF. In DNA form, the CDR3 reads TGTGCCAGCAGCCAGGATCAAACAGGGTACTATGGCTACACCTTC.

The rearrangement uses TRBV18 and TRBJ1-2; maybe TRBD1 (6 bases). The CDR3 covers 14 residues. The germline V and J ends were trimmed by 5 bases and 7 bases, with 17 bases remaining between them. The germline gives CDR1 KGHSH, CDR2 LQKENI. CDR3 sequence: CASSADSGGFGYTF. CDR3 in DNA: TGTGCCAGCTCAGCCGACAGCGGGGGCTTTGGCTACACCTTC.

This clone was seen only a few times. The chain is built from TRBV6-1 and TRBJ1-5; D might be TRBD1 (5 bases). The CDR3 runs to 15 residues. Germline CDR1 and CDR2: MNHNS and SASEGT. V was cut by 5 bases and J by 0 bases, with 11 bases left in between. CDR3 sequence (DNA): TGTGCCAGCAGTCCCGACAGTTATAGCAATCAGCCCCAGCATTTT. Protein sequence: CASSPDSYSNQPQHF.

V gene TRBV2 combines with J gene TRBJ2-2, with unresolved D. The CDR3 loop spans 13 amino acids. Germline V gene sequence: CDR1 SNHLY, CDR2 FYNNEI. Trimming took 4 bases from V and 3 from J, leaving 6 bases between them. Here the CDR3 DNA reads TGTGCCAGCAGTGGTATTGACACCGGGGAGCTGTTTTTT. Its protein product is CASSGIDTGELFF.

This sequence joins TRBV6-5 and TRBJ2-5; a weak D match, TRBD1 (6 bases). CDR1 and CDR2 from the germline V gene are MNHEY and SVGAGI. CDR3 length: 14 amino acids. V was trimmed by 5 bases and J by 4 bases, leaving 14 bases between them. CDR3 region: CASSHQQGGETQYF. Here the CDR3 DNA reads TGTGCCAGCAGTCATCAACAGGGCGGAGAGACCCAGTACTTC.